The next 3 T cell receptor beta chains were all read from a single sample in a study of blood T cells in healthy people across ages. Alongside a J-beta primer mix, a sample-barcoded 5' primer served in a second PCR lasting about 7 to 12 cycles. TCRdb re-called the 5' RACE reads through MiXCR, storing one row per CDR3 protein. The table includes 750,000 to 950,000 distinct CDR3 sequences, just under 30% detected once. The same specimen was also included in a second study, on T cells of mothers and their children.

Material for sequencing was blood. These receptors came from a middle-aged woman in good health.

The table lists this clonotype with a few counts. The chain recombines TRBV20-1 with TRBJ2-1; the match to TRBD1 covers 7 bases. V shed 6 bases, J shed 6 bases, and the junction held 8 bases outside the gene matches. This CDR3 region has 13 residues. Germline V CDR1 and CDR2: DFQATT, SNEGSKA (reference sequence). This CDR3 reads CSAKSGQSNEQFF. The CDR3 coding sequence is TGCAGTGCAAAGTCGGGACAGAGCAATGAGCAGTTCTTC.

The gene calls are TRBV6-6 and TRBJ2-2; D is uncertain. Germline V CDR1 and CDR2: MNHNY, SVGAGI (reference sequence). CDR3 size: 15 residues. Between the trimmed V and J ends, which lost 4 bases and 4 bases, there was a span of 13 bases. The CDR3 sequence is CASSSLGLLTGELFF. The CDR3 bases are TGTGCCAGCAGTTCTCTCGGGCTCCTCACCGGGGAGCTGTTTTTT.

The chain recombines TRBV4-1 with TRBJ1-1; D is unclear. Trimming removed 5 bases at V and 4 bases at J, with 11 bases between. Germline values: CDR1 MGHRA, CDR2 YSYEKL. This CDR3 region has 13 residues. The CDR3 DNA follows: TGCGCCAGCAGCGGAAGGTCGCTCACTGAAGCTTTCTTT. Protein: CASSGRSLTEAFF.